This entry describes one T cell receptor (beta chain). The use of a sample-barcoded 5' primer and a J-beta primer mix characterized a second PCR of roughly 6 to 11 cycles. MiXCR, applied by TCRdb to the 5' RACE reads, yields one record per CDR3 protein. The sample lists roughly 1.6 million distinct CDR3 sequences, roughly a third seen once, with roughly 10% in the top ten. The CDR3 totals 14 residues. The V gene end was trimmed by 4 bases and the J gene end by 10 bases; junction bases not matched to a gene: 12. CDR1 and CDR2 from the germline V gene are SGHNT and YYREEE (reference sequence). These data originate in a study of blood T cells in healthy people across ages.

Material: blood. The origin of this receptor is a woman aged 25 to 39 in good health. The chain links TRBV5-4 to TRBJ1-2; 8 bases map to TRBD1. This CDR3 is CASSEDRGIGDYTF. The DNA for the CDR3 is TGTGCCAGCAGCGAAGACAGGGGAATCGGTGACTACACCTTC.